Detailed here is one T cell receptor (beta chain). Its antigen is not identified. The sample is drawn from a study of identical twins. Study-level findings and limits: Recombination models fit unrelated individuals' TCR alpha sharing but underestimated twins'. Fewer insertions were carried by abundant cord blood beta clonotypes, but none was seen in memory repertoires.

TCRdb re-called the 5' RACE reads through MiXCR, storing one row per CDR3 protein. Of 1.5 million to 2 million distinct CDR3 sequences listed, around a third are singletons. Sample: cord blood. The source is a newborn girl in good health.

The CDR3 protein is CASSSRDRGNWWNTEAFF. As DNA, the CDR3 is TGTGCCAGCAGCTCCCGGGACAGGGGGAATTGGTGGAACACTGAAGCTTTCTTT. The chain couples TRBV27 to TRBJ1-1; 11 bases map to TRBD1. CDR1 is MNHEY and CDR2 is SMNVEV in the germline V gene (reference sequence). With V trimmed by 6 bases and J by 1 base, 13 bases remained unmatched. CDR3 length: 18 amino acids.